This T cell receptor beta chain was recovered during a study of T cells expressing NK-cell markers. UMIs were included in TCR beta cDNA generated by 5'RACE template switching. TCRdb reprocessed the 5' RACE reads; each CDR3 protein has one entry and no DNA is given. This table holds approximately 460,000 distinct CDR3 sequences. The CDR3 consists of 13 residues. This clonotype was obtained from a woman between 18 and 70 years old in good health. Material: blood T cells: a sorted CD56 or NKG2C T cell subset, CD4+ or CD8+ T cells, or bulk PBMC T cells (not recorded which). J is TRBJ1-4 and V is TRBV12-3 or TRBV12-4; TCRdb calls TRBD1, which cannot be checked without DNA. The CDR3 sequence is CASSSPGSEKLFF.